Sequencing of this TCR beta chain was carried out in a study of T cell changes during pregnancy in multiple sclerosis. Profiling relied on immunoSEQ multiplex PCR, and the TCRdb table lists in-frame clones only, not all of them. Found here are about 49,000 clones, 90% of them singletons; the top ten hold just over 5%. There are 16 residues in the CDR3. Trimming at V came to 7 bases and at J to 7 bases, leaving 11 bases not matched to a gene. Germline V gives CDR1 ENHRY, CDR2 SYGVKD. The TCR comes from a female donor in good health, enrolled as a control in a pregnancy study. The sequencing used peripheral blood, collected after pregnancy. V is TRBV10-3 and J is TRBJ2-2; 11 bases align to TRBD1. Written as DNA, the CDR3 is TGTGCCATCAACCCAGGACAGGGGGCTGGTGGCGGGGAGCTGTTTTTT. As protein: CAINPGQGAGGGELFF.